This entry lists 30 T cell receptor beta chains sequenced from one sample in a study of Graves' ophthalmopathy and Graves' hyperthyroidism. RNA transcripts yielded amplified TCR beta CDR3 regions. In the first round, RT-PCR was carried out with HTBI primers, and a multiplex PCR formed the second round. MiXCR was run by TCRdb on the multiplex PCR reads, yielding one entry per CDR3 protein. The sample records roughly 1.1 million distinct CDR3 sequences, about two fifths being singletons. Source material: peripheral blood or thyroid tissue (not recorded which). The receptors stem from an adult man with Graves' hyperthyroidism.

This clonotype was detected many times. CDR3 sequence reads: CAQSFTGESNHEQYF. CDR3 bases: TGTGCCCAGAGTTTCACGGGGGAGAGTAACCACGAGCAGTACTTC. The chain joins TRBV24-1 to TRBJ2-7; D is possibly TRBD2 (6 bases). Germline loops: CDR1 KGHDR, CDR2 SFDVKD. The CDR3 is 15 amino acids. Trimming stripped 12 bases from V and 5 bases from J, with 25 bases between.

In its sample, this clonotype was seen many times. The chain has TRBV27 and TRBJ1-2, with 9 bases aligning to TRBD1. Trimming at V came to 4 bases and at J to 7 bases, leaving 4 bases not matched to a gene. Germline CDR1 reads MNHEY; CDR2 reads SMNVEV (reference sequence). CDR3 length: 13 amino acids. The CDR3 region is CASSYTGGSGYTF. CDR3 nucleotides: TGTGCCAGCAGTTATACAGGGGGCTCTGGCTACACCTTC.

This clonotype was seen many times. The chain uses TRBV6-5 and TRBJ1-5; no clear D. The CDR3 consists of 11 residues. The V and J ends lost 6 bases and 6 bases respectively, with 6 bases between them. Germline V gene lookup returns CDR1 MNHEY and CDR2 SVGAGI. For the CDR3, the DNA is TGTGCCAGCAGCAGCGGTCAGCCCCAGCATTTT. It encodes CASSSGQPQHF.

This chain connects TRBV24-1 to TRBJ1-2; D gene ambiguous. Germline V gene data show CDR1 as KGHDR and CDR2 as SFDVKD. There are 14 residues in the CDR3. V was cut by 4 bases and J by 1 base, with 9 bases left in between. This CDR3 is CATSDPGNNYGYTF. CDR3 coding DNA: TGTGCCACCAGTGACCCTGGGAATAACTATGGCTACACCTTC.

This clonotype was seen repeatedly, ten times or more. V and J are TRBV6-5 and TRBJ1-5; D possibly corresponds to TRBD1 (6 bases). Trimming removed 2 bases from V and 3 bases from J, with 11 bases in between. The CDR3 runs to 15 residues. Germline V gives CDR1 MNHEY, CDR2 SVGAGI. This chain's CDR3 is CASSYEQGPNQPQHF. The DNA for the CDR3 is TGTGCCAGCAGTTACGAGCAGGGGCCCAATCAGCCCCAGCATTTT.

The chain is built from TRBV10-3 and TRBJ1-1; D is possibly TRBD1 (6 bases). With 10 bases removed from V and 2 bases from J, the gap between germline ends came to 23 bases. Germline loops: CDR1 ENHRY, CDR2 SYGVKD. The CDR3 length is 16 residues. The CDR3 DNA is TGTGCCAGCAGCCTCTCAAAGGGGGGCGGAAACACTGAAGCTTTCTTT. Protein product: CASSLSKGGGNTEAFF.

The chain uses TRBV7-9 and TRBJ1-3, with unresolved D. The V end was cut by 1 base, the J end by 0 bases, with 10 bases between. CDR3 length: 16 amino acids. CDR1 and CDR2 from the germline V gene are SEHNR and FQNEAQ (reference sequence). CDR3 in DNA: TGTGCCAGCAGCTTAGGGAGATCGGCCTCTGGAAACACCATATATTTT. Translating it yields CASSLGRSASGNTIYF. The full variable domain, its missing parts supplied by reference TRBV7-9 and TRBJ1-3, is DTGVSQNPRHKITKRGQNVTFRCDPISEHNRLYWYRQTLGQGPEFLTYFQNEAQLEKSRLLSDRFSAERPKGSFSTLEIQRTEQGDSAMYLCASSLGRSASGNTIYFGEGSWLTVV.

The rearrangement links TRBV3-1 to TRBJ1-4; 8 bases fit TRBD1. The CDR3 is made up of 16 amino acids. From germline, CDR1 is LGHDT and CDR2 YNNKEL (reference sequence). The trim removed 3 bases at V and 8 bases at J, leaving 11 bases unmatched. CDR3: CASSQRPQGAEEKLFF. The CDR3 DNA reads as TGTGCCAGCAGCCAGCGCCCCCAGGGGGCAGAAGAAAAACTGTTTTTT.

The chain employs TRBV7-9 and TRBJ1-5; D is unresolved. This CDR3 is built from 16 residues. V was shortened by 6 bases and J by 1 base, with 16 bases between the two germline ends. The germline gives CDR1 SEHNR, CDR2 FQNEAQ (reference sequence). In DNA form, the CDR3 reads TGTGCCAGCAGACCAACCTGGACGGGGAGCAATCAGCCCCAGCATTTT. Protein sequence: CASRPTWTGSNQPQHF. The full variable domain, in which reference TRBV7-9 and TRBJ1-5 provide the parts outside the CDR3, is DTGVSQNPRHKITKRGQNVTFRCDPISEHNRLYWYRQTLGQGPEFLTYFQNEAQLEKSRLLSDRFSAERPKGSFSTLEIQRTEQGDSAMYLCASRPTWTGSNQPQHFGDGTRLSIL.

V and J are TRBV7-2 and TRBJ1-3, with 9 bases aligning to TRBD1. After removal of 5 bases from V and 5 bases from J, the junction contained 7 bases not matched to a gene. Germline assignment: CDR1 SGHTA and CDR2 FQGNSA. CDR3 length equals 15 residues. Here the CDR3 reads CASSPRDRVRNTIYF. DNA for the CDR3: TGTGCCAGCAGCCCACGGGACAGGGTGCGAAACACCATATATTTT.

This clonotype turned up a few times. The CDR3 coding sequence is TGTGCCAGCAGGAAGACAGGGGGCTACGGGGAGCTGTTTTTT. Encoded protein: CASRKTGGYGELFF. V is TRBV12-3 or TRBV12-4 and J is TRBJ2-2; 10 bases line up with TRBD1. The CDR3 contains 14 residues. Losses at the gene ends were 6 bases for V and 7 bases for J; bases not matched to a gene: 5.

This chain connects TRBV4-1 to TRBJ2-5; 8 bases fit TRBD2. Trimming took 0 bases from V and 2 from J; bases not matched to a gene: 14. Per germline, CDR1 MGHRA and CDR2 YSYEKL. The CDR3 contains 19 residues. The CDR3 protein is CASSQDISAGGGLQETQYF. The DNA for the CDR3 is TGCGCCAGCAGCCAAGATATAAGCGCTGGCGGGGGGCTACAAGAGACCCAGTACTTC.

The genes are TRBV12-3 or TRBV12-4 and TRBJ1-2; D remains ambiguous. CDR3 size: 14 residues. Trimming removed 4 bases from V and 2 bases from J, with 11 bases in between. CDR3 nucleotide sequence: TGTGCCAGCAGTTCTCCGGTGAAGAACTATGGCTACACCTTC. This gives the protein CASSSPVKNYGYTF.

The chain couples TRBV4-1 to TRBJ1-3; D gene unclear. The CDR3 covers 16 residues. V was clipped by 2 bases and J by 7 bases, with 18 bases between them. Germline CDR1 is MGHRA and CDR2 is YSYEKL. CDR3 protein: CASSQMTGRKGNTIYF. The CDR3, as DNA: TGCGCCAGCAGCCAAATGACGGGCAGGAAGGGTAACACCATATATTTT.

A few counts support this clonotype. V gene TRBV4-3 combines with J gene TRBJ1-1; 9 bases are shared with TRBD1. After removal of 2 bases from V and 4 bases from J, the junction contained 5 bases not matched to a gene. The CDR3 is made up of 15 amino acids. The germline gives CDR1 LGHNA, CDR2 YSLEER. The CDR3 bases are TGCGCCAGCAGCCAATGGGACAGGGTGGTCACTGAAGCTTTCTTT. Encoded protein: CASSQWDRVVTEAFF.

The sample holds many counts of this clonotype. J is TRBJ2-5 and V is TRBV29-1; TRBD2 is a possible D gene (6 bases). The germline gives CDR1 SQVTM, CDR2 ANQGSEA. This CDR3 is 11 amino acids long. The V gene lost 6 bases and the J gene lost 3 bases, with 8 bases spanning the gap. The CDR3 nucleotides read TGCAGCGTGGAGGGTGAAGAGACCCAGTACTTC. It translates to CSVEGEETQYF.

This clonotype has ten or more counts. The rearrangement joins TRBV20-1 to TRBJ2-5, with D possibly matching TRBD2 (6 bases). Germline CDR1 and CDR2: DFQATT and SNEGSKA (reference sequence). The V and J ends lost 5 bases and 7 bases respectively, with 20 bases between them. The CDR3 length is 14 residues. The CDR3 nucleotides read TGCAGTGCTGTAATGGGGACTGGGTATGTGACCCAGTACTTC. It specifies CSAVMGTGYVTQYF.

Comments on this clonotype: A read error may explain this, as a much larger clone is one base away. For the CDR3, the DNA is TGCAGTGCTGGACTCCTAGCGGAGACAGGGGGCGACTATGGCTACACCTTC. This sequence encodes CSAGLLAETGGDYGYTF. The chain employs TRBV20-1 and TRBJ1-2; TRBD1 agrees at 10 bases. The CDR3 runs 17 residues. Germline loops: CDR1 DFQATT, CDR2 SNEGSKA (reference sequence). Trimming at V came to 5 bases and at J to 3 bases, leaving 15 bases not matched to a gene.

This clonotype occurred many times. The chain couples TRBV14 to TRBJ1-1, with 8 nucleotides matching TRBD1. In germline, CDR1 is SGHDN, CDR2 FVKESK. This CDR3 region has 16 residues. The junction had 10 bases not matched to a gene; V was cut back by 4 bases and J by 3 bases. The CDR3 DNA reads as TGTGCCAGCAGCCCGACCTATGGACAGGGACACACTGAAGCTTTCTTT. Residues: CASSPTYGQGHTEAFF.

A word on this clonotype: The junction departs from germline at one end; a sequencing error may be responsible. V gene TRBV5-1 combines with J gene TRBJ2-7; D is possibly TRBD1 or TRBD2 (5 bases each). CDR1 is SGHRS, CDR2 YFSETQ, per germline. The CDR3 is 14 amino acids. DNA of the CDR3: TGTGCCAGCAGTAGCAGAGGGGTAGCCTACGAGCAGTACTTC. Translating it yields CASSSRGVAYEQYF.

The J gene is TRBJ1-1, the V gene TRBV9, with D perhaps TRBD1 (6 bases). The CDR3 sequence is 16 residues long. The germline V gene has CDR1 SGDLS and CDR2 YYNGEE. Trimming stripped 3 bases from V and 3 bases from J, with 18 bases between. The CDR3 DNA reads TGTGCCAGCAGCGGGGAGGGGGGCTGGGTGTACACTGAAGCTTTCTTT. Its protein is CASSGEGGWVYTEAFF. Variable domain in full (rest from reference TRBV9 and TRBJ1-1): DSGVTQTPKHLITATGQRVTLRCSPRSGDLSVYWYQQSLDQGLQFLIQYYNGEERAKGNILERFSAQQFPDLHSELNLSSLELGDSALYFCASSGEGGWVYTEAFFGQGTRLTVV.

This clonotype was seen only a few times. The V and J genes are TRBV5-1 and TRBJ1-3; possible D gene TRBD1, 6 bases. Trimming took 4 bases from V and 2 from J, leaving 16 bases between them. Germline CDR1 is SGHRS and CDR2 is YFSETQ. This CDR3 is built from 16 residues. The chain's CDR3 is CASSQAGGHAGNTIYF. The DNA for the CDR3 is TGCGCCAGCAGCCAGGCCGGGGGGCATGCTGGAAACACCATATATTTT. The full variable domain, completed using reference TRBV5-1 and TRBJ1-3, is KAGVTQTPRYLIKTRGQQVTLSCSPISGHRSVSWYQQTPGQGLQFLFEYFSETQRNKGNFPGRFSGRQFSNSRSEMNVSTLELGDSALYLCASSQAGGHAGNTIYFGEGSWLTVV.

This clonotype has a count of ten or more. The rearrangement uses TRBV29-1 and TRBJ2-5; the D gene is possibly TRBD2 (6 bases). There are 13 residues in the CDR3. Germline CDR1 and CDR2: SQVTM and ANQGSEA. Between the trimmed V and J ends, which lost 3 bases and 5 bases, there was a span of 13 bases. This CDR3 is CSVDRGRWETQYF. CDR3 coding DNA: TGCAGCGTTGACCGGGGGAGATGGGAGACCCAGTACTTC. Drawing the rest from reference TRBV29-1 and TRBJ2-5, the complete variable domain is SAVISQKPSRDICQRGTSLTIQCQVDSQVTMMFWYRQQPGQSLTLIATANQGSEATYESGFVIDKFPISRPNLTFSTLTVSNMSPEDSSIYLCSVDRGRWETQYFGPGTRLLVL.

CDR3 in DNA: TGTGCCAGCAGCCAAGATACGCCGGCAACAGACCTTGTTGAGACCCAGTACTTC. Translation: CASSQDTPATDLVETQYF. The chain uses TRBV7-8 and TRBJ2-5; D is undetermined. From germline, CDR1 is SGHVS and CDR2 FQNEAQ. Trimming left V 5 bases short and J 5 bases short, with 27 bases between. The CDR3 runs 18 residues.

This clonotype was recorded only once. The rearrangement joins TRBV7-9 to TRBJ2-1, with D perhaps TRBD2 (5 bases). Germline V lookup: CDR1 SEHNR, CDR2 FQNEAQ (reference sequence). Trimming left V 5 bases short and J 5 bases short, with 10 bases between. The CDR3 extends over 13 amino acids. CDR3 loop: CASSPRGDNEQFF. Here the CDR3 DNA reads TGTGCCAGCAGCCCACGGGGTGACAATGAGCAGTTCTTC. The full variable domain, its missing parts supplied by reference TRBV7-9 and TRBJ2-1, is DTGVSQNPRHKITKRGQNVTFRCDPISEHNRLYWYRQTLGQGPEFLTYFQNEAQLEKSRLLSDRFSAERPKGSFSTLEIQRTEQGDSAMYLCASSPRGDNEQFFGPGTRLTVL.

A remark on this clonotype: The junction departs from germline at one end; a sequencing error may be responsible. V and J are TRBV10-2 and TRBJ2-7, with 9 bases aligning to TRBD1. Germline V gives CDR1 WSHSY, CDR2 SAAADI. This CDR3 has 14 amino acids. DNA of the CDR3: TGTGCCAGCACCGGGACAGGGAAAAACTACGAGCAGTACTTC. Protein sequence: CASTGTGKNYEQYF.

This chain joins TRBV7-2 and TRBJ2-7, with 8 bases lining up with TRBD2. The length of the CDR3 is 17 residues. V gave up 5 bases and J gave up 3 bases; unmatched junction bases: 15. Germline V gene lookup returns CDR1 SGHTA and CDR2 FQGNSA. The CDR3 DNA reads as TGTGCCAGCAGCCTGACGGGGGGGAACACCGGGGGCTACGAGCAGTACTTC. As protein: CASSLTGGNTGGYEQYF. Looking up the rest from reference TRBV7-2 and TRBJ2-7 gives the full variable domain: GAGVSQSPSNKVTEKGKDVELRCDPISGHTALYWYRQSLGQGLEFLIYFQGNSAPDKSGLPSDRFSAERTGGSVSTLTIQRTQQEDSAVYLCASSLTGGNTGGYEQYFGPGTRLTVT.

The chain uses TRBV7-2 and TRBJ1-6, with D possibly being TRBD1 (5 bases). The CDR3 is 15 amino acids. Germline V gives CDR1 SGHTA, CDR2 FQGNSA. V gave up 6 bases and J gave up 3 bases, with 12 bases separating them. The DNA for the CDR3 is TGTGCCAGCAGTGGACACGGCGGCTATAATTCACCCCTCCACTTT. Its protein product is CASSGHGGYNSPLHF.

Only a few counts were recorded for this clonotype. The chain has TRBV7-9 and TRBJ1-4; D remains ambiguous. From germline, CDR1 is SEHNR and CDR2 FQNEAQ (reference sequence). The CDR3 covers 13 residues. Trimming left V 4 bases short and J 6 bases short, with 9 bases between. The CDR3 spells CASSSPGDEKLFF. CDR3 bases: TGTGCCAGCAGCTCCCCTGGGGATGAAAAACTGTTTTTT.

This chain uses TRBV25-1 with TRBJ1-2, with D perhaps matching TRBD1 (5 bases). Germline V gene data show CDR1 as MGHDK and CDR2 as SYGVNS. The CDR3 is made up of 14 amino acids. The V gene lost 8 bases and the J gene lost 4 bases, with 17 bases spanning the gap. The CDR3 DNA reads TGTGCCAGCTTAGAGGGGCCCGGGGGCTATGGCTACACCTTC. Translating it yields CASLEGPGGYGYTF.